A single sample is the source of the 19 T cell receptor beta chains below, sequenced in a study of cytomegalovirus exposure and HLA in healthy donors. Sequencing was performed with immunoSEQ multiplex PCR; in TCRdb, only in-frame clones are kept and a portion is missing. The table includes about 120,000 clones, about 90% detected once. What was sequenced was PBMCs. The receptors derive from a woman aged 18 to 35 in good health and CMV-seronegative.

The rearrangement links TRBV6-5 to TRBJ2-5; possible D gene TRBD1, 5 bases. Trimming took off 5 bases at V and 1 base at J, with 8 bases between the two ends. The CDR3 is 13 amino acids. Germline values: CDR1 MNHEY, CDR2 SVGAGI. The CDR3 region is CASSRGAQETQYF. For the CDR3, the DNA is TGTGCCAGCAGTCGTGGGGCCCAAGAGACCCAGTACTTC.

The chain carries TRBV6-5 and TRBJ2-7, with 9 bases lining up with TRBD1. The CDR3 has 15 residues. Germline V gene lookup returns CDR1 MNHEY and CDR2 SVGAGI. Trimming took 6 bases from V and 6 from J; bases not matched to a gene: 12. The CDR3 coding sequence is TGTGCCAGCAGCCCCAACGACAGGGGGGGCGGCGAGCAGTACTTC. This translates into CASSPNDRGGGEQYF.

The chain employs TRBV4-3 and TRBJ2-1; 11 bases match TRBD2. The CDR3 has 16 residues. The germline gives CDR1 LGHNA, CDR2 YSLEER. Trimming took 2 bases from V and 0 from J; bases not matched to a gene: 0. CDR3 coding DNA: TGCGCCAGCAGCCAAACTAGCGGGAGCTCCTACAATGAGCAGTTCTTC. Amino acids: CASSQTSGSSYNEQFF.

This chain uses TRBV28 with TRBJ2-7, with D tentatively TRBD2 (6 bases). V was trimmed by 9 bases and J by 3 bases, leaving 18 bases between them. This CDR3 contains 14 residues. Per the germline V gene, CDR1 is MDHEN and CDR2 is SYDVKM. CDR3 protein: CASSRGGKGYEQYF. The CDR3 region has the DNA TGTGCCAGTTCTCGTGGGGGGAAGGGCTACGAGCAGTACTTC.

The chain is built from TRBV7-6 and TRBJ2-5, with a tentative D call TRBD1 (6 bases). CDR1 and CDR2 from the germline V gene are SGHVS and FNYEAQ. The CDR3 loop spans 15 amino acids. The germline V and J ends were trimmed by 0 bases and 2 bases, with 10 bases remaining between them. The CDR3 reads CASSLATGMQETQYF. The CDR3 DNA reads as TGTGCCAGCAGCTTAGCTACAGGGATGCAAGAGACCCAGTACTTC.

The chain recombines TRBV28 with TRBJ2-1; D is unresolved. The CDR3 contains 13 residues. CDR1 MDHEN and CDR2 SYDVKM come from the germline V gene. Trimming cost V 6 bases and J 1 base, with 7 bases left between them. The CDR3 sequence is CASRVGSYNEQFF. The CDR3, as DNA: TGTGCCAGCAGGGTCGGTTCCTACAATGAGCAGTTCTTC.

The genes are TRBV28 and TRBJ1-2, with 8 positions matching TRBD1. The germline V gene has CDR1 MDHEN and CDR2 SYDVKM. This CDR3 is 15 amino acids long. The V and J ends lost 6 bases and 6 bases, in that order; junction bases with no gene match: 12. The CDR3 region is CASSQYADRVDGYTF. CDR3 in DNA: TGTGCCAGCAGCCAGTATGCGGACAGGGTAGATGGCTACACCTTC.

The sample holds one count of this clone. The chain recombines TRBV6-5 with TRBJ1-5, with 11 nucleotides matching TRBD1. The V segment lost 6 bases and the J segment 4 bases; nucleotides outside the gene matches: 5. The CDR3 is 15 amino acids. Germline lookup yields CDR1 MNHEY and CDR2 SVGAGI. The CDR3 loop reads CASSPDRGRNQPQHF. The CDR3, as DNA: TGTGCCAGCAGCCCGGACAGGGGGCGGAATCAGCCCCAGCATTTT.

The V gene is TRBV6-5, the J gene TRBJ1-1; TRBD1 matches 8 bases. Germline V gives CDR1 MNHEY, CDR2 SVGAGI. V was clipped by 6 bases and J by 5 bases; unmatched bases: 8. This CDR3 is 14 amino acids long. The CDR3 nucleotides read TGTGCCAGCAGAATTGACAGGGGAGAGACTGAAGCTTTCTTT. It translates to CASRIDRGETEAFF.

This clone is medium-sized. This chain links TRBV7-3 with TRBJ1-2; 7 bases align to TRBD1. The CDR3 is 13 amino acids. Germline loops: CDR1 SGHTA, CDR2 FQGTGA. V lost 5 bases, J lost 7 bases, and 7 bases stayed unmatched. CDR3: CASSLTGQGGYTF. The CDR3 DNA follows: TGTGCCAGCAGCCTGACAGGGCAGGGTGGCTACACCTTC.

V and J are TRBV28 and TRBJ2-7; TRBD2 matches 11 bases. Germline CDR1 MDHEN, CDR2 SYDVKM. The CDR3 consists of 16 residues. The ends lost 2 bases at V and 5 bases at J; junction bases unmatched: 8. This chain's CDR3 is CASSLGRLAGINEQYF. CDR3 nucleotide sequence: TGTGCCAGCAGTTTAGGCCGACTAGCGGGGATCAACGAGCAGTACTTC.

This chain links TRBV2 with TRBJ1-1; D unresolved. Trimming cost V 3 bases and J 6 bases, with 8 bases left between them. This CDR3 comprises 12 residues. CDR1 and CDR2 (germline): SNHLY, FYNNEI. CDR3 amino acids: CASSDQNSEAFF. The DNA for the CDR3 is TGTGCCAGCAGTGATCAAAATTCTGAAGCTTTCTTT.

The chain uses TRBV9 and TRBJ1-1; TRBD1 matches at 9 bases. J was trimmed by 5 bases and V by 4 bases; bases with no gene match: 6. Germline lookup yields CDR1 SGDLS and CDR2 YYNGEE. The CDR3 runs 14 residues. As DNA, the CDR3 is TGTGCCAGCAGCACGACAGGGGGAGTTACTGAAGCTTTCTTT. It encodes CASSTTGGVTEAFF.

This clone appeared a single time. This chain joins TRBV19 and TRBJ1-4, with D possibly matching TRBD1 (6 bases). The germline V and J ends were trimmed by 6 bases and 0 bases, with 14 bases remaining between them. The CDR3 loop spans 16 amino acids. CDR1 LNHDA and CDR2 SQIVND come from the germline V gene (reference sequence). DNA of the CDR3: TGTGCCAGTAGCGGACAGTCATCTGCAACTAATGAAAAACTGTTTTTT. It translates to CASSGQSSATNEKLFF.

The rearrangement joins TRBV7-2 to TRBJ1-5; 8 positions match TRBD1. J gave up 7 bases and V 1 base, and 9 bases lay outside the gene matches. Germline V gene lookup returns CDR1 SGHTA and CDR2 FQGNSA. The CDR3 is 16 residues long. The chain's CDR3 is CASSLGPGGISQPQHF. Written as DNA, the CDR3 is TGTGCCAGCAGCTTAGGTCCAGGGGGCATTAGCCAGCCCCAGCATTTT.

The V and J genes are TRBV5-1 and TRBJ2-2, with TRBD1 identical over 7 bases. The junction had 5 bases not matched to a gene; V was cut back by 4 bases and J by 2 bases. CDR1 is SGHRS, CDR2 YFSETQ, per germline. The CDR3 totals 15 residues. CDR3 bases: TGCGCCAGCAGCCTCGGACAGGTTAACACCGGGGAGCTGTTTTTT. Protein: CASSLGQVNTGELFF.

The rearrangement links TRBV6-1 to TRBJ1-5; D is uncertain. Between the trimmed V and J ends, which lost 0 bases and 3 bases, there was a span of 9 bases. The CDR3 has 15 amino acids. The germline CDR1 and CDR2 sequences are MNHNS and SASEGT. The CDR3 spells CASSEAFGFNQPQHF. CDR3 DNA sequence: TGTGCCAGCAGTGAAGCTTTCGGGTTCAATCAGCCCCAGCATTTT.

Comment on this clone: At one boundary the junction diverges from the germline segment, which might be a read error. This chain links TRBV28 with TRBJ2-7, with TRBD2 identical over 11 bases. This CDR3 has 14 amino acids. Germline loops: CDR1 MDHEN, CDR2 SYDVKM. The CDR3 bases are TGTGCTAGCAAACTAGCGGGAGTCACCCACGAGCAGTACTTC. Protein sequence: CASKLAGVTHEQYF.

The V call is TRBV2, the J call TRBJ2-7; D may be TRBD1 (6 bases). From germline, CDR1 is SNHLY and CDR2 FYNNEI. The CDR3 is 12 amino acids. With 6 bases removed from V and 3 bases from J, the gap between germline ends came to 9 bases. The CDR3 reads CASSYRDYEQYF. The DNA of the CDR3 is TGTGCCAGCAGCTACAGGGACTACGAGCAGTACTTC.